The 24 T cell receptor beta chains reported below all come from one sample, sequenced in a study of neurological immune-mediated disorders. TCRdb independently ran MiXCR on the 5' RACE reads; one entry per CDR3 protein. Here the sample spans some 60,000 distinct CDR3 sequences, around 3.8% being singletons. Material for sequencing was PBMCs. These TCRs come from a woman in her fifties or sixties with multiple sclerosis.

This clonotype has only a few counts. A read error may produce the germline difference seen at one junction end. This rearrangement joins TRBV24-1 to TRBJ1-5; 7 nucleotides line up with TRBD1. This CDR3 has 15 amino acids. Germline CDR1 KGHDR, CDR2 SFDVKD. This CDR3 reads CATSDSSTGAQPQNF. CDR3 DNA: TGTGCCACCAGTGATTCTTCCACAGGGGCGCAGCCCCAGAATTTT.

This clonotype was counted ten times or more. The chain is built from TRBV29-1 and TRBJ2-7, with a weak D call TRBD1 (6 bases). Trimming left V 7 bases short and J 1 base short, with 14 bases between. Germline V gene data show CDR1 as SQVTM and CDR2 as ANQGSEA. There are 13 residues in the CDR3. The CDR3 loop is CSAATGISYEQYF. Here the CDR3 DNA reads TGCAGCGCAGCAACAGGGATATCCTACGAGCAGTACTTC.

The chain uses TRBV14 and TRBJ2-3, with D hard to call. The CDR3 loop spans 15 amino acids. Trimming left V 3 bases short and J 0 bases short, with 10 bases between. In germline, CDR1 is SGHDN, CDR2 FVKESK. Here the CDR3 DNA reads TGTGCCAGCAGCCAGGCAGTTCTTAGCACAGATACGCAGTATTTT. Amino acids: CASSQAVLSTDTQYF.

This clonotype was counted at least ten times. V and J are TRBV5-1 and TRBJ2-5; 8 bases match TRBD2. Germline CDR1 reads SGHRS; CDR2 reads YFSETQ. V was pared by 5 bases and J by 2 bases, with 5 bases of the junction left unmatched. The CDR3 length is 14 residues. CDR3 DNA sequence: TGCGCCAGCAGTTTGCAGCGGGGGCAAGAGACCCAGTACTTC. This codes for CASSLQRGQETQYF.

The table lists this clonotype with many counts. The chain uses TRBV4-3 and TRBJ2-3; D gene ambiguous. V shed 1 base and J shed 3 bases, with 17 bases lying between them. Germline V gives CDR1 LGHNA, CDR2 YSLEER. The CDR3 runs to 17 residues. CDR3 region: CASSQAIFGQTTDTQYF. The CDR3 DNA follows: TGCGCCAGCAGCCAAGCAATTTTCGGCCAGACGACAGATACGCAGTATTTT.

At least ten counts were recorded for this clonotype. This chain's CDR3 is CASSPLIRDGYTF. CDR3 sequence (DNA): TGTGCCAGCAGCCCACTGATCAGGGATGGCTACACCTTC. V usage is TRBV11-3 and J usage is TRBJ1-2; D perhaps matches TRBD1 (5 bases). Germline CDR1 is SGHNT and CDR2 is YENEEA. CDR3 size: 13 residues. Trimming stripped 5 bases from V and 6 bases from J, with 13 bases between.

This clonotype was detected only a few times. One end of the junction varies from germline; a read error may be responsible. The chain recombines TRBV27 with TRBJ1-6, with D uncertain. This CDR3 spans 12 amino acids. Germline CDR1 reads MNHEY; CDR2 reads SMNVEV (reference sequence). DNA for the CDR3: TGTGCCAGCAGTTTCCCGGGCTCACCCCTCAACTTT. This gives the protein CASSFPGSPLNF.

The sample holds many counts of this clonotype. The chain has TRBV7-9 and TRBJ2-1; TRBD1 aligns across 7 bases. After removal of 5 bases from V and 3 bases from J, the junction contained 7 bases not matched to a gene. Germline values: CDR1 SEHNR, CDR2 FQNEAQ (reference sequence). This CDR3 contains 15 residues. The CDR3 here is CASSPPAGGYNEQFF. The CDR3 DNA is TGTGCCAGCAGCCCCCCGGCAGGGGGCTACAATGAGCAGTTCTTC.

About this clonotype itself: A much larger clone lies one base from this, so it may be a read error. The rearrangement uses TRBV10-3 and TRBJ2-7, with a tentative D call TRBD1 (6 bases). The CDR3 has 14 residues. The V end lost 11 bases, the J end lost 4 bases, and 21 bases lay between the germline ends. The V gene's germline CDR1 is ENHRY and CDR2 SYGVKD. CDR3 in DNA: TGTGCCGCCCGGGCAGGGGCGATCGGGTACGAGCAGTACTTC. It translates to CAARAGAIGYEQYF.

This clonotype was observed at least ten times. The V and J genes are TRBV6-2 or TRBV6-3 and TRBJ2-2; 10 nucleotides match TRBD2. V lost 8 bases and J lost 6; bases outside the gene matches: 6. The CDR3 contains 14 residues. Per germline, CDR1 MNHEY and CDR2 SVGEGT. This CDR3 is CASGSLAGSGELFF. As DNA, the CDR3 is TGTGCCAGCGGTTCACTAGCGGGATCCGGGGAGCTGTTTTTT.

This clonotype was seen many times. V is TRBV10-3 and J is TRBJ2-7; D is unclear. Germline values: CDR1 ENHRY, CDR2 SYGVKD. Trimming shortened V by 2 bases and J by 2 bases, and 10 bases separated the two germline ends. This CDR3 is 14 amino acids long. CDR3 in DNA: TGTGCCATCAGTGAGCCCCTTGGGGCCTACGAGCAGTACTTC. Its translation is CAISEPLGAYEQYF.

This clonotype was counted between two and nine times. This chain connects TRBV5-1 to TRBJ2-2; 8 positions agree with TRBD2. The germline gives CDR1 SGHRS, CDR2 YFSETQ. V lost 3 bases and J lost 7; bases outside the gene matches: 11. The CDR3 spans 16 residues. For the CDR3, the DNA is TGCGCCAGCAGCTCCCTGGAAGCGGGAGAAGACGGGGAGCTGTTTTTT. Translating gives CASSSLEAGEDGELFF. The variable domain in full, completed from reference TRBV5-1 and TRBJ2-2, reads KAGVTQTPRYLIKTRGQQVTLSCSPISGHRSVSWYQQTPGQGLQFLFEYFSETQRNKGNFPGRFSGRQFSNSRSEMNVSTLELGDSALYLCASSSLEAGEDGELFFGEGSRLTVL.

This clonotype showed up many times. V and J are TRBV5-1 and TRBJ1-1; D remains unclear. The germline V gene encodes CDR1 SGHRS and CDR2 YFSETQ. The CDR3 consists of 13 residues. V dropped 0 bases and J dropped 9 bases, with 12 bases sitting between them. In nucleotides, the CDR3 is TGCGCCAGCAGCTTGGAAGTAGGAGGGAAAGCTTTCTTT. Translation: CASSLEVGGKAFF. The full variable domain, completed using reference TRBV5-1 and TRBJ1-1, is KAGVTQTPRYLIKTRGQQVTLSCSPISGHRSVSWYQQTPGQGLQFLFEYFSETQRNKGNFPGRFSGRQFSNSRSEMNVSTLELGDSALYLCASSLEVGGKAFFGQGTRLTVV.

In its sample, this clonotype was seen many times. V is TRBV27 and J is TRBJ1-2; 10 bases match TRBD1. The V gene end was trimmed by 3 bases and the J gene end by 2 bases; junction bases not matched to a gene: 3. This CDR3 comprises 15 residues. CDR1 is MNHEY and CDR2 is SMNVEV in the germline V gene (reference sequence). The CDR3 DNA sequence: TGTGCCAGCAGTTTCTCGGGACAGGGGAACTATGGCTACACCTTC. Amino acids: CASSFSGQGNYGYTF.

This clonotype was recorded at least ten times. The V and J genes are TRBV6-6 and TRBJ2-2; D perhaps matches TRBD2 (6 bases). CDR3 length: 14 amino acids. V was trimmed by 6 bases and J by 3 bases, leaving 11 bases between them. CDR1 is MNHNY and CDR2 is SVGAGI in the germline V gene (reference sequence). The CDR3 is CASSPWGDTGELFF. CDR3 nucleotides: TGTGCCAGCAGCCCGTGGGGGGACACCGGGGAGCTGTTTTTT.

This clonotype was seen ten or more times. This chain joins TRBV29-1 and TRBJ1-1; D unclear. V was trimmed by 4 bases and J by 1 base, leaving 10 bases between them. CDR3 size: 13 residues. Germline CDR1 reads SQVTM; CDR2 reads ANQGSEA. As DNA, the CDR3 is TGCAGCGTTGTGGCGGTTCAGAACACTGAAGCTTTCTTT. This codes for CSVVAVQNTEAFF. Full variable domain (rest looked up from reference TRBV29-1 and TRBJ1-1): SAVISQKPSRDICQRGTSLTIQCQVDSQVTMMFWYRQQPGQSLTLIATANQGSEATYESGFVIDKFPISRPNLTFSTLTVSNMSPEDSSIYLCSVVAVQNTEAFFGQGTRLTVV.

This clonotype was found many times. The chain has TRBV10-3 and TRBJ1-3; no clear D gene. The CDR3 covers 14 residues. The germline CDR1 and CDR2 sequences are ENHRY and SYGVKD. V lost 3 bases and J lost 0, with 6 bases in between. The CDR3 DNA follows: TGTGCCATCAGTGAAGAATTCTCTGGAAACACCATATATTTT. Its protein is CAISEEFSGNTIYF.

This clonotype was seen many times. The chain joins TRBV7-9 to TRBJ2-1; TRBD1 matches 8 bases. Unmatched junction bases numbered 3, after V lost 5 bases and J lost 0 bases. This CDR3 comprises 15 residues. CDR1 and CDR2 from the germline V gene are SEHNR and FQNEAQ (reference sequence). CDR3 sequence: CASSRDRGSYNEQFF. Here the CDR3 DNA reads TGTGCCAGCAGCCGCGACAGGGGCTCCTACAATGAGCAGTTCTTC.

This clonotype has ten or more counts. This chain connects TRBV18 to TRBJ1-2, with unresolved D. The CDR3 contains 13 residues. Germline-derived CDR1 and CDR2 are KGHSH and LQKENI. Trimming stripped 5 bases from V and 0 bases from J, with 7 bases between. The chain's CDR3 is CASSEGTNYGYTF. CDR3 DNA sequence: TGTGCCAGCTCAGAAGGGACTAACTATGGCTACACCTTC. Complete variable domain (other parts from reference TRBV18 and TRBJ1-2): NAGVMQNPRHLVRRRGQEARLRCSPMKGHSHVYWYRQLPEEGLKFMVYLQKENIIDESGMPKERFSAEFPKEGPSILRIQQVVRGDSAAYFCASSEGTNYGYTFGSGTRLTVV.

This clonotype was counted ten times or more. This rearrangement joins TRBV5-1 to TRBJ2-2, with 10 bases identical to TRBD2. Germline V gene data show CDR1 as SGHRS and CDR2 as YFSETQ. V trimming: 1 base; J trimming: 4 bases; junction bases outside the gene matches: 4. This CDR3 has 16 amino acids. This CDR3 reads CASSLFTSGATGELFF. The DNA for the CDR3 is TGCGCCAGCAGCTTGTTTACTAGCGGGGCCACCGGGGAGCTGTTTTTT.

This clonotype was counted ten times or more. The gene calls are TRBV5-8 and TRBJ2-2, with unresolved D. Germline CDR1 is SGHTS and CDR2 is YDEGEE. The length of the CDR3 is 14 residues. The ends were cut back, 1 base at V and 0 bases at J, with 4 bases in the middle. The CDR3 is CASSLSANTGELFF. The CDR3 DNA reads TGTGCCAGCAGCTTGTCAGCGAACACCGGGGAGCTGTTTTTT.

This clonotype occurred many times. The chain is built from TRBV7-2 and TRBJ1-1, with TRBD1 matching 7 bases. This CDR3 region has 16 residues. Germline-derived CDR1 and CDR2 are SGHTA and FQGNSA. V gave up 5 bases and J gave up 0 bases; unmatched junction bases: 9. The CDR3 loop is CASSTPGQRMNTEAFF. CDR3 bases: TGTGCCAGCAGCACTCCGGGACAGCGGATGAACACTGAAGCTTTCTTT.

This clonotype came up many times. The V gene is TRBV29-1, the J gene TRBJ2-3; TRBD2 aligns across 8 bases. Trimming at V came to 3 bases and at J to 5 bases, leaving 7 bases not matched to a gene. Germline V gives CDR1 SQVTM, CDR2 ANQGSEA. There are 14 residues in the CDR3. The CDR3 is CSVELGAGEDTQYF. CDR3 DNA sequence: TGCAGCGTTGAGTTGGGAGCGGGAGAAGATACGCAGTATTTT.

This clonotype was counted ten times or more. The V and J genes are TRBV7-2 and TRBJ2-3; TRBD2 matches at 8 bases. Per germline, CDR1 SGHTA and CDR2 FQGNSA. This CDR3 has 14 residues. V dropped 1 base and J dropped 3; count of bases not matched to a gene: 0. CDR3 in amino acids: CASSLERGTDTQYF. CDR3 bases: TGTGCCAGCAGCTTAGAGCGGGGGACAGATACGCAGTATTTT.